A selection of T cell receptor beta chains follows, all from one sample in a study of patients and donors after allogeneic stem cell transplantation. One entry per CDR3 protein, called by TCRdb with MiXCR from the RT-PCR reads. The table includes under 200,000 distinct CDR3 sequences, approximately 28% detected once. The sample comprised blood, either unsorted or a sorted T cell fraction (not recorded which). All receptors derive from a human donor who was either an allogeneic HSCT recipient or a stem cell or donor lymphocyte infusion donor (not recorded which). It is not recorded whose cells these are; they may come from a transplant donor. The CDR3 runs from the conserved cysteine through the conserved F or W. Fields, in order: clone size, J gene, V gene, D gene, CDR3 protein. The D gene is left open where the match is weak. Clone size appears in some rows only: once, few, many, or a class for an expanded clone.

few	TRBJ1-1	TRBV12-3/TRBV12-4	-	CASSSKGRAEAFF
few	TRBJ1-4	TRBV25-1	TRBD1	CASSGWDRGWSEKLFF
-	TRBJ2-5	TRBV5-1	-	CASREATHQETQYF
-	TRBJ2-3	TRBV3-1	-	CASSQWLARTDTQYF
-	TRBJ2-1	TRBV6-5	-	CASSYSALFGIGEQFF
-	TRBJ2-4	TRBV28	TRBD1	CASSSPGGRNIQYF
few	TRBJ1-1	TRBV9	-	CASSVDGGNTEAFF
-	TRBJ2-3	TRBV6-5	TRBD2	CASSPLAGHFTDTQYF
once	TRBJ2-7	TRBV7-8	-	CASSLVDKAYEQYF
-	TRBJ2-5	TRBV6-2/TRBV6-3	-	CASSSPTGVRVETQYF
few	TRBJ2-7	TRBV7-9	-	CASSLGGPLTTYEQYF
few	TRBJ1-1	TRBV3-1	-	CASSQESGYTEAFF
-	TRBJ2-3	TRBV5-1	TRBD1	CASSLAGQEADTQYF
-	TRBJ2-5	TRBV25-1	-	CASTHWETQYF
-	TRBJ2-1	TRBV4-3	-	CASSQLSGWLNEQFF
once	TRBJ2-5	TRBV6-2/TRBV6-3	-	CASTGGPPYETQYF
-	TRBJ2-2	TRBV6-1	-	CASSDTDRSGELFF
-	TRBJ2-7	TRBV20-1	-	CSARQGSPYEQYF
-	TRBJ2-1	TRBV10-3	-	CAINGESPHYNEQFF
-	TRBJ1-5	TRBV19	-	CASSTGDGRKPQHF
-	TRBJ1-5	TRBV29-1	TRBD1	CSVAEDRGMVGNQPQHF
few	TRBJ1-4	TRBV7-9	TRBD1	CASSFGTGGEKLFF
once	TRBJ2-7	TRBV7-9	-	CASSLWDVISYEQYF
-	TRBJ2-7	TRBV5-1	-	CASSFGGSPYEQYF
many	TRBJ1-2	TRBV29-1	TRBD1	CSVEGGTGDGYTF
many	TRBJ1-2	TRBV2	-	CASSTGYYGYTF
-	TRBJ1-1	TRBV4-3	TRBD1	CASSQGTGYNTEAFF
few	TRBJ1-5	TRBV24-1	-	CATSDNGFKGNQPQHF
-	TRBJ2-3	TRBV5-1	TRBD2	CASSRSGSRHTDTQYF
few	TRBJ2-1	TRBV12-3/TRBV12-4	TRBD2	CASRFLAGGINEQFF
few	TRBJ2-7	TRBV6-5	TRBD1	CASSLGGQGIYEQYF
-	TRBJ2-4	TRBV20-1	-	CSASTLGRDKNIQYF
-	TRBJ2-7	TRBV27	TRBD1	CASSTGGYEQYF
-	TRBJ2-3	TRBV11-2	-	CASSLTRRGTDTQYF
few	TRBJ2-1	TRBV10-3	TRBD1	CAKNRGLSNEQFF
-	TRBJ2-3	TRBV18	-	CASSPTRTDTQYF
-	TRBJ2-3	TRBV9	-	CASSPRDGSDTQYF
-	TRBJ1-2	TRBV4-3	-	CASSQEQSGSYGYTF
few	TRBJ1-1	TRBV9	-	CASSVEGNTEAFF
-	TRBJ2-4	TRBV12-3/TRBV12-4	-	CASSLTPGWAKGNIQYF
-	TRBJ1-1	TRBV20-1	-	CSARGGIDTEAFF
-	TRBJ2-5	TRBV24-1	TRBD1	CATSDNSGTGGQETQYF
few	TRBJ1-6	TRBV12-3/TRBV12-4	-	CASSFQGRSPLHF
-	TRBJ1-3	TRBV30	-	CALSRDTGNTIYF
-	TRBJ2-7	TRBV6-5	-	CASSYGLGSPSYEQYF
-	TRBJ2-7	TRBV12-3/TRBV12-4	-	CASSLAKGAYEQYF
-	TRBJ1-2	TRBV27	-	CASSLSSGFYGYTF
-	TRBJ2-5	TRBV5-1	TRBD1	CASSTLGGGETQYF
-	TRBJ2-1	TRBV4-2	-	CASSPLSFSYNEQFF
-	TRBJ1-1	TRBV5-5	-	CASSLVGQETFF
-	TRBJ2-3	TRBV6-5	-	CASSYRGFTDTQYF